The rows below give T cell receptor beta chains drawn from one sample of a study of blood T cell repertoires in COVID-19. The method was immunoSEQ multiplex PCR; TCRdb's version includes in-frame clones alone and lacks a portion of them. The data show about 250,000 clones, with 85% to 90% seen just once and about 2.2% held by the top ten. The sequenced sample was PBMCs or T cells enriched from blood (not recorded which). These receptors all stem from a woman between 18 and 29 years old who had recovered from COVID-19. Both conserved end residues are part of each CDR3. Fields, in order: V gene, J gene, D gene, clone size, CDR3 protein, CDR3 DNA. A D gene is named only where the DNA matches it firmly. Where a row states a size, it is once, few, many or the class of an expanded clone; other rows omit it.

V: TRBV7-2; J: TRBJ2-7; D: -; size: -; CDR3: CASSSSLSQGYEQYF; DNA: TGTGCCAGCAGCTCCTCCCTTTCACAGGGCTACGAGCAGTACTTC
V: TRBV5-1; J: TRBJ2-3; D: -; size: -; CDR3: CASSLGQFSSTDTQYF; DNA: TGCGCCAGCAGCTTGGGACAGTTCTCTAGCACAGATACGCAGTATTTT
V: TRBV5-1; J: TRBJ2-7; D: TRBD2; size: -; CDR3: CASSLRTSGGSEQYF; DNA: TGCGCCAGCAGCTTGAGGACTAGCGGGGGTAGCGAGCAGTACTTC
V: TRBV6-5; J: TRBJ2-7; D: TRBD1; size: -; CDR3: CASSRTGGHSYEQYF; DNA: TGTGCCAGCAGCCGGACAGGGGGCCACTCCTACGAGCAGTACTTC
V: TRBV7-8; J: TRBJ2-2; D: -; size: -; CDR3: CASSAQQGRTGELFF; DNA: TGTGCCAGCAGCGCCCAACAGGGACGAACCGGGGAGCTGTTTTTT
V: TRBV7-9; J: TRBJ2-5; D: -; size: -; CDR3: CASSLGDSQETQYF; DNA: TGTGCCAGCAGCTTAGGCGACAGTCAAGAGACCCAGTACTTC
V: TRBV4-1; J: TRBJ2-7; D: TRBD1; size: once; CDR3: CASSQAGTVTYEQYF; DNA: TGCGCCAGCAGCCAGGCCGGGACAGTTACCTACGAGCAGTACTTC
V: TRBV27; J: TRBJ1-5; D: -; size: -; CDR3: CASSLFGNQPQHF; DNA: TGTGCCAGCAGTTTATTCGGCAATCAGCCCCAGCATTTT
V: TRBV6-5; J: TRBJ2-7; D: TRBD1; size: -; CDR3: CASSVDRGQSYEQYF; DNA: TGTGCCAGCAGCGTAGACAGGGGGCAGTCCTACGAGCAGTACTTC
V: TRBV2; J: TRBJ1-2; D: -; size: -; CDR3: CASSGQSTNYGYTF; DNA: TGTGCCAGCAGCGGACAGAGCACAAACTATGGCTACACCTTC
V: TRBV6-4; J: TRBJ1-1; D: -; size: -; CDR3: CASSPQGSLSTYTEAFF; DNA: TGTGCCAGCAGTCCCCAGGGGTCCCTGAGTACGTACACTGAAGCTTTCTTT
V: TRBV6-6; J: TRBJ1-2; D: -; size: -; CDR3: CASRLMTGNYGYTF; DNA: TGTGCCAGCAGACTTATGACAGGAAACTATGGCTACACCTTC
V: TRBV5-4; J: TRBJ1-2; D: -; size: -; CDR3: CASSSYTRVTYGYTF; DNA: TGTGCCAGCAGCTCGTACACCAGGGTTACCTATGGCTACACCTTC
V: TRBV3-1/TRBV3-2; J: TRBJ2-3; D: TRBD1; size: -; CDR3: CASSQYDPKGADTQYF; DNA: TGTGCCAGCAGCCAATATGACCCGAAGGGGGCGGATACGCAGTATTTT